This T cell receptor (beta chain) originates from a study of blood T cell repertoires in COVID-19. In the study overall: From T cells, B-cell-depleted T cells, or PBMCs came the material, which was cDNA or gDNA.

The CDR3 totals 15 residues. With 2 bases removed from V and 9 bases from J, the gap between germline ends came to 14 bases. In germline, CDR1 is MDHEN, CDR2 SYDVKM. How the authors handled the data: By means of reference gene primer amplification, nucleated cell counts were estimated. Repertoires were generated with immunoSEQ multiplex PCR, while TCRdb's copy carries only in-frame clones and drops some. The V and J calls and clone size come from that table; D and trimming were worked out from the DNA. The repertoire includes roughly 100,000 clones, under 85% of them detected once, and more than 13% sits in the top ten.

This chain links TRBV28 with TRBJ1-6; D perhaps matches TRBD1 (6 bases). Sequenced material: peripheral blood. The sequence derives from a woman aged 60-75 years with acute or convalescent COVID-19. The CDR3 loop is CASSLRTGLGSPLHF. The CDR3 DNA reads TGTGCCAGCAGTTTAAGAACAGGGTTAGGTTCACCCCTCCACTTT.